Below are 27 T cell receptor beta chains sequenced from a single sample in a study of memory CD4+ T cells and cytomegalovirus serostatus. Single viable CD3+CD4+CD8-CD45RO+ cells were sorted as the memory CD4+ T cells. Sequencing used immunoSEQ multiplex PCR; TCRdb keeps in-frame clones, though not all of them. The top ten hold 0.85% to 1.1% of the sample, which has 25,000 or so clones, 76% seen once. The sample was memory CD4+ T cells from blood. These receptors all come from an adult in good health and CMV-seronegative.

The J gene is TRBJ2-6, the V gene TRBV28; TRBD1 aligns across 10 bases. V dropped 5 bases and J dropped 2; count of bases not matched to a gene: 12. This CDR3 is built from 19 residues. Per the germline V gene, CDR1 is MDHEN and CDR2 is SYDVKM. CDR3 residues: CASSADRWDRGAGANVLTF. The CDR3 DNA is TGTGCCAGCAGTGCGGACCGATGGGACAGGGGTGCTGGGGCCAACGTCCTGACTTTC.

This clone was detected only once. CDR3 amino acids: CASSFRGADTQYF. As DNA, the CDR3 is TGTGCCAGCAGTTTCCGGGGCGCAGATACGCAGTATTTT. The genes are TRBV27 and TRBJ2-3; D could derive from TRBD1 or TRBD2 (5 bases each). Germline CDR1 reads MNHEY; CDR2 reads SMNVEV (reference sequence). The CDR3 runs to 13 residues. V lost 3 bases and J 4 bases, leaving 8 bases between the germline ends.

V is TRBV11-2 and J is TRBJ2-5, with 7 bases fitting TRBD1. Trimming cost V 6 bases and J 2 bases; bases outside gene matches: 6. CDR1 is SGHAT, CDR2 FQNNGV, per germline. This CDR3 is built from 14 residues. The CDR3: CASSNRQGQETQYF. CDR3 nucleotides: TGTGCCAGCAGTAACCGACAGGGACAAGAGACCCAGTACTTC.

V usage is TRBV2 and J usage is TRBJ2-2; 7 bases align to TRBD1. After removal of 6 bases from V and 7 bases from J, the junction contained 5 bases not matched to a gene. Germline CDR1 is SNHLY and CDR2 is FYNNEI. The CDR3 covers 13 residues. As DNA, the CDR3 is TGTGCCAGCAGCCGGACAGGTGGCGGGGAGCTGTTTTTT. Its protein is CASSRTGGGELFF.

The J gene is TRBJ2-3, the V gene TRBV6-4, with D possibly called TRBD1 or TRBD2 (5 bases each). CDR3 length: 14 amino acids. Germline CDR1 reads MRHNA; CDR2 reads SNTAGT. V was shortened by 6 bases and J by 0 bases, with 10 bases between the two germline ends. CDR3 sequence reads: CASRKGDSTDTQYF. CDR3 DNA: TGTGCCAGCAGAAAAGGGGACAGCACAGATACGCAGTATTTT.

V and J are TRBV7-2 and TRBJ2-3, with D possibly TRBD2 on 6 matching bases. CDR1 SGHTA and CDR2 FQGNSA come from the germline V gene. The CDR3 length is 16 residues. V was cut by 5 bases and J by 7 bases, with 22 bases left in between. CDR3 sequence: CASSPDLERAGHTQYF. The CDR3 DNA reads as TGTGCCAGCAGCCCCGACTTAGAGCGGGCGGGACATACGCAGTATTTT.

This clone was observed once. This chain uses TRBV7-2 with TRBJ2-1; possible D gene TRBD2, 6 bases. The V gene lost 5 bases and the J gene lost 9 bases, with 11 bases spanning the gap. The CDR3 is 12 amino acids. CDR1 is SGHTA and CDR2 is FQGNSA in the germline V gene. CDR3 in amino acids: CASSQRLVEQFF. As DNA, the CDR3 is TGTGCCAGCAGCCAGAGACTAGTTGAGCAGTTCTTC.

The chain links TRBV6-5 to TRBJ2-2, with D possibly matching TRBD2 (5 bases). Germline values: CDR1 MNHEY, CDR2 SVGAGI. The CDR3 extends over 16 amino acids. The V end lost 1 base, the J end lost 6 bases, and 15 bases lay between the germline ends. CDR3 DNA: TGTGCCAGCAGTTACTATCCGGTGGGAGTCTCCGGGGAGCTGTTTTTT. It specifies CASSYYPVGVSGELFF.

The chain uses TRBV5-1 and TRBJ1-1; 7 bases are a match to TRBD1. The CDR3 runs 15 residues. V dropped 0 bases and J dropped 7; count of bases not matched to a gene: 9. Per the germline V gene, CDR1 is SGHRS and CDR2 is YFSETQ. CDR3 in amino acids: CASSLAGTAFGEAFF. The CDR3 coding sequence is TGCGCCAGCAGCTTGGCGGGGACAGCATTCGGTGAAGCTTTCTTT.

The chain carries TRBV19 and TRBJ2-2, with 7 bases identical to TRBD1. The CDR3 has 14 residues. Germline CDR1 reads LNHDA; CDR2 reads SQIVND (reference sequence). The V and J ends lost 4 bases and 4 bases, in that order; junction bases with no gene match: 3. The CDR3 DNA reads TGTGCCAGTAGTACTGACAGGGCCACCGGGGAGCTGTTTTTT. Translating gives CASSTDRATGELFF. Full variable domain (missing parts from reference TRBV19 and TRBJ2-2): DGGITQSPKYLFRKEGQNVTLSCEQNLNHDAMYWYRQDPGQGLRLIYYSQIVNDFQKGDIAEGYSVSREKKESFPLTVTSAQKNPTAFYLCASSTDRATGELFFGEGSRLTVL.

The chain combines TRBV10-2 with TRBJ1-2, with 9 bases matching TRBD1. V lost 6 bases, J lost 6 bases, and 11 bases stayed unmatched. This CDR3 region has 15 residues. Germline V gene data show CDR1 as WSHSY and CDR2 as SAAADI. The CDR3, as DNA: TGCGCCAGCAGCCCACCCCGGACAGGGGAAGATGGCTACACCTTC. Amino acid sequence: CASSPPRTGEDGYTF.

The rearrangement joins TRBV4-2 to TRBJ1-1; 7 bases line up with TRBD1. The V gene end was trimmed by 0 bases and the J gene end by 0 bases; junction bases not matched to a gene: 7. The CDR3 sequence is 17 residues long. Germline V gene sequence: CDR1 LGHNA, CDR2 YNFKEQ. As DNA, the CDR3 is TGTGCCAGCAGCCAAGATACGGCAGGGGGTTTGAACACTGAAGCTTTCTTT. Protein: CASSQDTAGGLNTEAFF.

This clone was detected only once. V is TRBV27 and J is TRBJ2-5; D could derive from TRBD1 or TRBD2 (5 bases each). The V gene's germline CDR1 is MNHEY and CDR2 SMNVEV (reference sequence). With 4 bases removed from V and 5 bases from J, the gap between germline ends came to 11 bases. CDR3 length equals 13 residues. The CDR3 nucleotides read TGTGCCAGCAGTTATCGAGGGGAGGAGACCCAGTACTTC. Residues: CASSYRGEETQYF.

This clone was seen once. The rearrangement links TRBV2 to TRBJ2-5; 7 nucleotides match TRBD1. The V gene end was trimmed by 7 bases and the J gene end by 5 bases; junction bases not matched to a gene: 13. This CDR3 comprises 15 residues. Germline V gene sequence: CDR1 SNHLY, CDR2 FYNNEI. CDR3 nucleotide sequence: TGTGCCAGCAATCACAGGGGCCCCTCGGGTGAGACCCAGTACTTC. Its protein product is CASNHRGPSGETQYF.

The rearrangement links TRBV9 to TRBJ2-7; no definite D call. This CDR3 region has 16 residues. Germline CDR1 is SGDLS and CDR2 is YYNGEE. Trimming left V 4 bases short and J 0 bases short, with 17 bases between. The CDR3 DNA sequence: TGTGCCAGCAGCCCCAGGACCGCCTGGAGCTCCTACGAGCAGTACTTC. Protein sequence: CASSPRTAWSSYEQYF.

The chain has TRBV2 and TRBJ2-3; 11 nucleotides align to TRBD1. Germline V gene lookup returns CDR1 SNHLY and CDR2 FYNNEI. With V trimmed by 5 bases and J by 5 bases, 6 bases remained unmatched. The CDR3 has 15 amino acids. As DNA, the CDR3 is TGTGCCAGCAGTCTTGGACAGGGGGCCAAAGATACGCAGTATTTT. Translation: CASSLGQGAKDTQYF. Full variable domain (outside the CDR3, taken from reference TRBV2 and TRBJ2-3): EPEVTQTPSHQVTQMGQEVILRCVPISNHLYFYWYRQILGQKVEFLVSFYNNEISEKSEIFDDQFSVERPDGSNFTLKIRSTKLEDSAMYFCASSLGQGAKDTQYFGPGTRLTVL.

The chain combines TRBV6-1 with TRBJ2-7; TRBD1 agrees at 10 bases. J was trimmed by 3 bases and V by 4 bases; bases with no gene match: 6. The CDR3 sequence is 15 residues long. In germline, CDR1 is MNHNS, CDR2 SASEGT. The CDR3 region has the DNA TGTGCCAGCAGTGCCCGAGGGACAGGGGACTACGAGCAGTACTTC. Amino acid sequence: CASSARGTGDYEQYF.

This chain joins TRBV7-2 and TRBJ2-5; D ambiguous. Per the germline V gene, CDR1 is SGHTA and CDR2 is FQGNSA. CDR3 length: 14 residues. The V and J ends lost 5 bases and 0 bases respectively, with 10 bases between them. CDR3 DNA: TGTGCCAGCAGCCGCAGCCCAAACCAAGAGACCCAGTACTTC. Its translation is CASSRSPNQETQYF.

The chain links TRBV19 to TRBJ1-1, with D possibly TRBD1 on 6 matching bases. The V and J ends lost 6 bases and 1 base respectively, with 24 bases between them. The CDR3 consists of 18 residues. CDR1 LNHDA and CDR2 SQIVND come from the germline V gene (reference sequence). Written as DNA, the CDR3 is TGTGCCAGTAGAGAACTTGACAGGAGGATAGGAGGGAACACTGAAGCTTTCTTT. It yields the protein CASRELDRRIGGNTEAFF.

As regards this clone: Sequence at one end of the junction differs from germline and may be a read error. The chain has TRBV7-2 and TRBJ2-4; 7 bases align to TRBD2. The V gene's germline CDR1 is SGHTA and CDR2 FQGNSA. This CDR3 region has 15 residues. The chain's CDR3 is CAGSLGRALKNIQYF. CDR3 sequence (DNA): TGTGCCGGCAGCTTAGGGAGGGCCCTCAAAAACATTCAGTACTTC.

V and J are TRBV19 and TRBJ1-4, with 7 bases matching TRBD1. Germline CDR1 and CDR2: LNHDA and SQIVND (reference sequence). Germline trimming cut 5 bases from V and 0 bases from J; bases unmatched to any gene: 6. This CDR3 has 16 amino acids. CDR3 loop: CASSPRTGSTNEKLFF. In nucleotides, the CDR3 is TGTGCCAGTAGTCCACGGACAGGCTCAACTAATGAAAAACTGTTTTTT.

V is TRBV6-5 and J is TRBJ1-2; the match to TRBD1 covers 9 bases. The germline gives CDR1 MNHEY, CDR2 SVGAGI. CDR3 length equals 13 residues. Unmatched junction bases numbered 10, after V lost 10 bases and J lost 7 bases. The CDR3 coding sequence is TGTGCCACCCTACCGGGACAGGGAGTTGGCTACACCTTC. Encoded protein: CATLPGQGVGYTF.

The chain joins TRBV27 to TRBJ1-2; D might be TRBD1 (5 bases). This CDR3 contains 16 residues. The V and J ends lost 8 bases and 8 bases respectively, with 27 bases between them. Germline CDR1 and CDR2: MNHEY and SMNVEV (reference sequence). This chain's CDR3 is CASSSPGTGSPEGYTF. The DNA of the CDR3 is TGTGCCAGCTCCAGTCCCGGGACGGGTTCCCCCGAGGGCTACACCTTC.

This CDR3 is CASSPETGGSQPQHF. CDR3 DNA: TGTGCCAGCAGCCCGGAGACAGGGGGCAGTCAGCCCCAGCATTTT. V and J are TRBV5-8 and TRBJ1-5; 10 bases agree with TRBD1. The V segment lost 4 bases and the J segment 6 bases; nucleotides outside the gene matches: 7. Per germline, CDR1 SGHTS and CDR2 YDEGEE. The length of the CDR3 is 15 residues.

The chain has TRBV27 and TRBJ2-7; TRBD2 matches 11 bases. Losses at the gene ends were 6 bases for V and 3 bases for J; bases not matched to a gene: 7. CDR3 length equals 15 residues. The V gene's germline CDR1 is MNHEY and CDR2 SMNVEV (reference sequence). DNA of the CDR3: TGTGCCAGCAGCACACCGGGACTAGCGGACTACGAGCAGTACTTC. Its protein is CASSTPGLADYEQYF.

The rearrangement uses TRBV5-6 and TRBJ2-3; D is unclear. Germline CDR1 and CDR2: SGHDT and YYEEEE. The CDR3 has 11 amino acids. Trimming pared 4 bases from V and 1 base from J, leaving 1 base between. As DNA, the CDR3 is TGTGCCAGCAGCCGCACAGATACGCAGTATTTT. Its protein is CASSRTDTQYF.

The chain couples TRBV7-9 to TRBJ2-5, with unresolved D. CDR3 size: 15 residues. In germline, CDR1 is SEHNR, CDR2 FQNEAQ (reference sequence). Trimming pared 1 base from V and 3 bases from J, leaving 12 bases between. CDR3 amino acids: CASSLDLGKKETQYF. Written as DNA, the CDR3 is TGTGCCAGCAGCTTAGACTTAGGCAAGAAAGAGACCCAGTACTTC.